The 19 T cell receptor beta chains listed next were all sequenced from one sample in a study of CXCR3-negative and CXCR3-positive naive CD8 T cells. It was by 5' RACE with UMI labels that the TRB cDNA libraries were prepared. No DNA is given; TCRdb re-called the 5' RACE reads and lists each CDR3 protein once. The sample table includes some 48,000 distinct CDR3 sequences. Sequencing was done on a sample of naive CXCR3- CD8+ T cells from blood. Noted subset: CD45RO-CCR7+CD27+CD95- naive CD8+ T cells lacking CXCR3 (TNR3-). The receptor source for this set is a human donor in good health. Some clones in this sample may be carry-over from other donors' samples.

The J gene is TRBJ2-3, the V gene TRBV28; the D gene TCRdb calls, TRBD2, cannot be checked with no DNA. CDR1 is MDHEN, CDR2 SYDVKM, per germline. The CDR3 spans 16 residues. The CDR3 sequence is CAGAQGTSGDTDTQYF.

The V call is TRBV4-1, the J call TRBJ2-2; TCRdb selects TRBD1, and the lack of DNA leaves this call unchecked. This CDR3 has 16 residues. Germline V CDR1 and CDR2: MGHRA, YSYEKL. The CDR3 protein is CASSRLGQGNAGELFF.

This clonotype is labeled medium-sized based on frequency. The chain carries TRBV20-1 and TRBJ2-3; TCRdb selects TRBD2, and the lack of DNA leaves this call unchecked. Germline V gene data show CDR1 as DFQATT and CDR2 as SNEGSKA (reference sequence). The CDR3 has 17 residues. The chain's CDR3 is CSAPTPGLAISTDTQYF.

This chain connects TRBV7-3 to TRBJ1-5; without DNA, the TCRdb call of TRBD1 cannot be checked. The CDR3 runs 21 residues. The germline gives CDR1 SGHTA, CDR2 FQGTGA. CDR3 region: CASSQLSSRDRTFKGNQPQHF.

This sequence joins TRBV12-3 or TRBV12-4 and TRBJ1-2; the D call from TCRdb, TRBD1, cannot be confirmed without DNA. CDR3 size: 12 residues. The CDR3 loop reads CATPDRGYGYTF.

The chain links TRBV29-1 to TRBJ2-1; TCRdb gives TRBD1 as the D gene, but with no DNA this cannot be confirmed. This CDR3 region has 12 residues. Per germline, CDR1 SQVTM and CDR2 ANQGSEA. CDR3 residues: CSPGPISNEQFF.

V gene TRBV10-3 combines with J gene TRBJ2-1; TCRdb names TRBD1, which stays unverified in the absence of DNA. CDR3 size: 11 residues. Per germline, CDR1 ENHRY and CDR2 SYGVKD. This CDR3 reads CAMGLGDEQFF.

V is TRBV6-6 and J is TRBJ2-3. The CDR3 is 13 residues long. CDR1 and CDR2 from the germline V gene are MNHNY and SVGAGI (reference sequence). CDR3: CASSYFLSDTQYF.

The rearrangement links TRBV29-1 to TRBJ2-2; TCRdb proposes TRBD2, but this gene call is untestable without DNA. The CDR3 is 13 amino acids. Germline CDR1 is SQVTM and CDR2 is ANQGSEA. The chain's CDR3 is CSVEARAAGELFF.

The chain links TRBV11-2 to TRBJ2-2. This CDR3 is 13 amino acids long. From germline, CDR1 is SGHAT and CDR2 FQNNGV. The CDR3 loop is CASSLHRTGELFF.

V and J are TRBV10-3 and TRBJ2-3. CDR1 ENHRY and CDR2 SYGVKD come from the germline V gene. The CDR3 is 15 amino acids. CDR3 amino acids: CAISEGITSTDTQYF.

The chain is built from TRBV7-6 and TRBJ2-1. The CDR3 extends over 12 amino acids. Germline V gives CDR1 SGHVS, CDR2 FNYEAQ. The CDR3: CASSLADNEQFF.

This chain uses TRBV10-3 with TRBJ2-2. The CDR3 consists of 14 residues. Germline V gene data show CDR1 as ENHRY and CDR2 as SYGVKD. CDR3 amino acids: CAISESIASGELFF.

The rearrangement links TRBV20-1 to TRBJ2-3; the TRBD2 assignment by TCRdb is unverifiable without DNA. Germline-derived CDR1 and CDR2 are DFQATT and SNEGSKA (reference sequence). The CDR3 runs 15 residues. The CDR3 sequence is CSASPLAGGPDTQYF.

J is TRBJ2-1 and V is TRBV29-1; TCRdb lists TRBD1, though no DNA is available to test this call. This CDR3 region has 13 residues. Germline V gene lookup returns CDR1 SQVTM and CDR2 ANQGSEA. CDR3: CSVETQGSLEQFF.

The chain combines TRBV29-1 with TRBJ2-7. The CDR3 covers 14 residues. Per germline, CDR1 SQVTM and CDR2 ANQGSEA. The chain's CDR3 is CSVEDVTESYEQYF.

The chain combines TRBV20-1 with TRBJ2-1. The CDR3 sequence is 11 residues long. The germline V gene has CDR1 DFQATT and CDR2 SNEGSKA (reference sequence). CDR3 residues: CSQGILYEQFF.

The genes are TRBV20-1 and TRBJ1-2; TCRdb returns TRBD1, unconfirmable since there is no DNA. The V gene's germline CDR1 is DFQATT and CDR2 SNEGSKA (reference sequence). There are 14 residues in the CDR3. This CDR3 is CSAVLTQEAYGYTF.

The chain carries TRBV29-1 and TRBJ2-1; the D call of TRBD1 rests on TCRdb alone, since no DNA is present to check it. CDR1 SQVTM and CDR2 ANQGSEA come from the germline V gene. This CDR3 is built from 13 residues. Here the CDR3 reads CSVEIGTANEQFF.